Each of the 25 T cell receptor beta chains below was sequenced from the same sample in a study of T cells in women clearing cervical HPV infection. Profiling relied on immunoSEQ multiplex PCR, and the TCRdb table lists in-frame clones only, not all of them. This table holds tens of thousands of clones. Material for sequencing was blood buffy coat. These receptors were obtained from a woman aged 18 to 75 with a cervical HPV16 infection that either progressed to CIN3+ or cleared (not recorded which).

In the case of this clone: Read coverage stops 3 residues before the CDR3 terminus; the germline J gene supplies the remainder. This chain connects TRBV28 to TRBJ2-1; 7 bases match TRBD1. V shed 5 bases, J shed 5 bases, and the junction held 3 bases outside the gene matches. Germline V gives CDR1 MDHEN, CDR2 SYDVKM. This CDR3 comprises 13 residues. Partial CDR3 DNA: TGTGCCAGCAGTCGACAGGGAAACAATGAG. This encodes CASSRQGNNE. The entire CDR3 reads CASSRQGNNEQFF.

The covered CDR3 bases are TGTGCCAGTACCGACAGGCGGAAGAGCTATGGC. As protein: CASTDRRKSYG. The entire CDR3 is CASTDRRKSYGYTF. The chain uses TRBV19 and TRBJ1-2; TRBD1 is a possible D gene (6 bases). From the germline J gene comes the end of the CDR3, since the read stops 3 residues before it. From germline, CDR1 is LNHDA and CDR2 SQIVND (reference sequence). The CDR3 consists of 14 residues. V was clipped by 7 bases and J by 4 bases, with 16 bases between them. Drawing the rest from reference TRBV19 and TRBJ1-2, the complete variable domain is DGGITQSPKYLFRKEGQNVTLSCEQNLNHDAMYWYRQDPGQGLRLIYYSQIVNDFQKGDIAEGYSVSREKKESFPLTVTSAQKNPTAFYLCASTDRRKSYGYTFGSGTRLTVV.

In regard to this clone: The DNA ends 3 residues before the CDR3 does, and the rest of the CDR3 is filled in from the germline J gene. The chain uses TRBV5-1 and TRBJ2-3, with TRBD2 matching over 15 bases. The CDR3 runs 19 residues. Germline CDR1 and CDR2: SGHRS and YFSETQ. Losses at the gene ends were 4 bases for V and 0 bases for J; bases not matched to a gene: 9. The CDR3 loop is CASSPGLAGGINSTDTQYF. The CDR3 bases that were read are TGCGCCAGCAGCCCCGGACTAGCGGGGGGGATTAATAGCACAGATACG.

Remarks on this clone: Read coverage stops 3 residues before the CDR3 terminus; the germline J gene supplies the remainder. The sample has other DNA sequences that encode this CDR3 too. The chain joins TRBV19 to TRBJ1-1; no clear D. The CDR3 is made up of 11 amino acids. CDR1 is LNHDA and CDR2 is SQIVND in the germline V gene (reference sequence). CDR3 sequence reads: CASSIALEAFF. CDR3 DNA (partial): TGTGCCAGTAGTATAGCCCTCGAA.

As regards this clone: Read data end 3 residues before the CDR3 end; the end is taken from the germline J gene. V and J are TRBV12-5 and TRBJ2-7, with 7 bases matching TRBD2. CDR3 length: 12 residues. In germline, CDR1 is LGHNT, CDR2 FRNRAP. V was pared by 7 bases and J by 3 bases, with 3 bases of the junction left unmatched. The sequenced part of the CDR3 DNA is TGTGCTAGTGCCTCGGGGGGCTACGAG. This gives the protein CASASGGYE. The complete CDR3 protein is CASASGGYEQYF.

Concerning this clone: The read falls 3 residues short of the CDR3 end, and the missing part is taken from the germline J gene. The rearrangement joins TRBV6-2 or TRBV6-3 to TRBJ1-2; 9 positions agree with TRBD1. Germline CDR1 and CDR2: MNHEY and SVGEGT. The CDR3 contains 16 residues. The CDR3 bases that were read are TGTGCCAGCAGTTCGCCGGGACAGGGAACTTCCTACGAC. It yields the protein CASSSPGQGTSYD. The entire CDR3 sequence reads CASSSPGQGTSYDYTF.

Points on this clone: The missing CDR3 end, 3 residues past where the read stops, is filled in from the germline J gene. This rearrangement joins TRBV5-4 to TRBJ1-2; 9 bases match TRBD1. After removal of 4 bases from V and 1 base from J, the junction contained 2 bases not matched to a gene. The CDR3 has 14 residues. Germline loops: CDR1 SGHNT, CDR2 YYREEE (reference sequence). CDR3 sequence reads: CASSPGQGNYGYTF. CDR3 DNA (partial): TGTGCCAGCAGCCCGGGACAGGGTAACTATGGC.

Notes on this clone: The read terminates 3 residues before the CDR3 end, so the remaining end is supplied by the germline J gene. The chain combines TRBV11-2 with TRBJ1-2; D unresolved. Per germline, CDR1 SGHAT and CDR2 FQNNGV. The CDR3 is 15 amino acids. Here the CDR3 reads CASSLESSGRADYTF. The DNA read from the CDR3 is TGTGCCAGCAGCTTAGAGTCCAGCGGGAGGGCGGAC.

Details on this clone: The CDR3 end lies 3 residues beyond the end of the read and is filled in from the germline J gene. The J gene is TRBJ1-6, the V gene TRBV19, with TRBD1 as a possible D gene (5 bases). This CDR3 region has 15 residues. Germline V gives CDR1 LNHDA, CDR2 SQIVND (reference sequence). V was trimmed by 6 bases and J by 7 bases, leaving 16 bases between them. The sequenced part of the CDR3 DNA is TGTGCCAGTAGGCCGAGGGACTGGCTAAATTCACCC. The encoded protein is CASRPRDWLNSP. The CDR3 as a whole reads CASRPRDWLNSPLHF.

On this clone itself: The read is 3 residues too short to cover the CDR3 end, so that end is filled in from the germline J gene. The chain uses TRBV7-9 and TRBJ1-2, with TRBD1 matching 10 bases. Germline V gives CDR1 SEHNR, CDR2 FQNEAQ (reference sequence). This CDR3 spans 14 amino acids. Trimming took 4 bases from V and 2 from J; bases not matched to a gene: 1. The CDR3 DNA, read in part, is TGTGCCAGCAGCTCGGGACAGGGGAACTATGGC. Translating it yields CASSSGQGNYG. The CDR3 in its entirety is CASSSGQGNYGYTF.

The part of the CDR3 DNA that was read is TGTGCCAGCAGCCCGAGCGGAGCGCAAGCTGAA. It yields the protein CASSPSGAQAE. The CDR3 reads in full as CASSPSGAQAEAFF. J is TRBJ1-1 and V is TRBV7-9, with D hard to call. The CDR3 end is not reached by the read, which stops 3 residues before it; the germline J gene fills it in. This CDR3 has 14 residues. Germline V gene lookup returns CDR1 SEHNR and CDR2 FQNEAQ (reference sequence). The ends were cut back, 5 bases at V and 6 bases at J, with 16 bases in the middle.

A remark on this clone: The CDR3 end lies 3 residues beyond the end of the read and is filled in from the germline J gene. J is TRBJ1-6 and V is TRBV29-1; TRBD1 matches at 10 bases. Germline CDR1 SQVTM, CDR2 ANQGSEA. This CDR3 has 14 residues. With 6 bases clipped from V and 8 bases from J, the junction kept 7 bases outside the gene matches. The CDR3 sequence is CSVNHGTGDSPLHF. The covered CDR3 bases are TGCAGCGTCAACCACGGGACAGGGGATTCACCC.

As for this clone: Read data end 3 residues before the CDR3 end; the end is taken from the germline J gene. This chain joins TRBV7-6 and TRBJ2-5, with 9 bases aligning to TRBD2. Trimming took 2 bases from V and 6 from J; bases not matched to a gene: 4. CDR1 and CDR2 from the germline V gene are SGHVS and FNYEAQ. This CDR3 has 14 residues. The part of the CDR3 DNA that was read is TGTGCCAGCAGCTTAAGGGCGGGAGGGAAGACC. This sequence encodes CASSLRAGGKT. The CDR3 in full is CASSLRAGGKTQYF. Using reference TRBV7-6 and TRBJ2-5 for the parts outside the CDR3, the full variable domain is GAGVSQSPRYKVTKRGQDVALRCDPISGHVSLYWYRQALGQGPEFLTYFNYEAQQDKSGLPNDRFSAERPEGSISTLTIQRTEQRDSAMYRCASSLRAGGKTQYFGPGTRLLVL.

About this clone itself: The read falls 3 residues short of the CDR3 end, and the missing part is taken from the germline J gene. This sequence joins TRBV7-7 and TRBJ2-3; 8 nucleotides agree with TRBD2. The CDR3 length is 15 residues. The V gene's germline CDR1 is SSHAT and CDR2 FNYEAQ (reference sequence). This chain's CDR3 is CASSLSGGERETQYF. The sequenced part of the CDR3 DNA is TGTGCCAGCAGCCTCTCCGGGGGGGAACGCGAGACG.

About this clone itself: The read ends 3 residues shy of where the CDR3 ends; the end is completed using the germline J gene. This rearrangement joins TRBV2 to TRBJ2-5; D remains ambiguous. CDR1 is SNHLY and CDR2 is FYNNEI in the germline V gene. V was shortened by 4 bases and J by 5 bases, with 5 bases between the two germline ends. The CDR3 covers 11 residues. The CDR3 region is CASSVGETQYF. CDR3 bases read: TGTGCCAGCAGTGTAGGGGAGACC.

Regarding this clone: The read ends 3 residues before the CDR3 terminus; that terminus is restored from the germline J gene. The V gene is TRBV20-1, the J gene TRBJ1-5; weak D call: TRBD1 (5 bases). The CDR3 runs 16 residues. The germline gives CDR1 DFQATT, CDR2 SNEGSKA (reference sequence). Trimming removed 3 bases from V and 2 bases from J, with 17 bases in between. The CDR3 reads CSARLRGVGGNQPQHF. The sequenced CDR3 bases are TGCAGTGCTAGGCTTAGAGGGGTGGGAGGCAATCAGCCC.

The DNA read from the CDR3 is TGTGCCAGCAGTGTAGGCAGGGCTAGCGAG. Protein: CASSVGRASE. The complete CDR3 reads CASSVGRASEQYF. The gene calls are TRBV6-1 and TRBJ2-7; the D gene is possibly TRBD1 (5 bases). The read stops 3 residues short of the end of the CDR3; the missing end is completed from the germline J gene. Germline V gives CDR1 MNHNS, CDR2 SASEGT. V lost 4 bases, J lost 6 bases, and 13 bases lay in between. This CDR3 is built from 13 residues.

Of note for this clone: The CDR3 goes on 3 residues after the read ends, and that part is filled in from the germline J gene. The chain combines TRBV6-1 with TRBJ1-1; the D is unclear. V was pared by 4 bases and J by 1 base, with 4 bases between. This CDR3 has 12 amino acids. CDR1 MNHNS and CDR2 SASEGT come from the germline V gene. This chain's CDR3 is CASSASNTEAFF. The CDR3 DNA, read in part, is TGTGCCAGCAGTGCTTCGAACACTGAA.

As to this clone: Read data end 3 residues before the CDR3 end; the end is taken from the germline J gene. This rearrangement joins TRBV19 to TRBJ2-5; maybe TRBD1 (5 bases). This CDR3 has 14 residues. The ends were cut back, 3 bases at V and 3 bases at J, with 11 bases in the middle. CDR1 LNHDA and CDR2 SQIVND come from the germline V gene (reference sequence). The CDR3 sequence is CASSIGAAKETQYF. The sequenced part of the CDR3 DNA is TGTGCCAGTAGTATTGGGGCAGCAAAAGAGACC. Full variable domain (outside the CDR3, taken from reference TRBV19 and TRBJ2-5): DGGITQSPKYLFRKEGQNVTLSCEQNLNHDAMYWYRQDPGQGLRLIYYSQIVNDFQKGDIAEGYSVSREKKESFPLTVTSAQKNPTAFYLCASSIGAAKETQYFGPGTRLLVL.

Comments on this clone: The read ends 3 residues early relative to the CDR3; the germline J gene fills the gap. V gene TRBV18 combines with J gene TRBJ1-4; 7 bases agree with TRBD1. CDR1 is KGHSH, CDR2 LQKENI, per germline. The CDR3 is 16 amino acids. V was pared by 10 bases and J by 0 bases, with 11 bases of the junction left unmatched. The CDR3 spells CATTAQGPATNEKLFF. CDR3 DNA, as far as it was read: TGTGCCACCACAGCACAGGGGCCTGCAACTAATGAAAAA.

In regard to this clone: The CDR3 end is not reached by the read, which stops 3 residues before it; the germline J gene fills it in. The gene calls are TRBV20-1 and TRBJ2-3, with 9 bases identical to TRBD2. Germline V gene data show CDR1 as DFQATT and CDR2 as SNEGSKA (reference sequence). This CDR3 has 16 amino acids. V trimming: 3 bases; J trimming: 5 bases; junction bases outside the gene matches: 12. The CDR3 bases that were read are TGCAGTGCTAGGGGACCTATAGCGGGAGCAGGAGATACG. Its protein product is CSARGPIAGAGDT. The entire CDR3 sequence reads CSARGPIAGAGDTQYF.

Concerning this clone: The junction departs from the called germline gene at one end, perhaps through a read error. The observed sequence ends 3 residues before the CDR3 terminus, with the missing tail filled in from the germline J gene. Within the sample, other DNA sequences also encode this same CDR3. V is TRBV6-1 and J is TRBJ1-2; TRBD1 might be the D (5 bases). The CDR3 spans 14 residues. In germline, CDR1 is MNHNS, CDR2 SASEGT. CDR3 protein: CASSEAWGDYGYTF. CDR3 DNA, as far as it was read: TGTGCCAGCAGTGAAGCTTGGGGGGACTATGGA.

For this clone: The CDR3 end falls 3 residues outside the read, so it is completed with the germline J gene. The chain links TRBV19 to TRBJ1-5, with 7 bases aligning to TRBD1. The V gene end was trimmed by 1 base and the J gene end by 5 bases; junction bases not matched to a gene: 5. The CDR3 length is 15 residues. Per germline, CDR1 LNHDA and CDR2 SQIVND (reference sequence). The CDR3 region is CASSIVRDSYQPQHF. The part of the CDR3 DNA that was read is TGTGCCAGTAGTATAGTCCGGGACAGCTATCAGCCC.

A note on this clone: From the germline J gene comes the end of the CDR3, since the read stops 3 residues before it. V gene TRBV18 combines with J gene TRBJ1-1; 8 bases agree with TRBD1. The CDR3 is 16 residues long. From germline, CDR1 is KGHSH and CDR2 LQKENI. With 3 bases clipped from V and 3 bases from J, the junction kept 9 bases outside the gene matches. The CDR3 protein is CASSPRQGIGDTEAFF. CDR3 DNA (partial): TGTGCCAGCTCACCGCGACAGGGGATCGGGGACACTGAA. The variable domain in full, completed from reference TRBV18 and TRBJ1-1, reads NAGVMQNPRHLVRRRGQEARLRCSPMKGHSHVYWYRQLPEEGLKFMVYLQKENIIDESGMPKERFSAEFPKEGPSILRIQQVVRGDSAAYFCASSPRQGIGDTEAFFGQGTRLTVV.

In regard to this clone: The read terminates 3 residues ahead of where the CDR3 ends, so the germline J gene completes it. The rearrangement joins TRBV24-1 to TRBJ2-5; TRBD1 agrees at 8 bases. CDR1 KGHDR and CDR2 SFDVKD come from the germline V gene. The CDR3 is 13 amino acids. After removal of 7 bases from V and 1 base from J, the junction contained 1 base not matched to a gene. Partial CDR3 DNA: TGTGCCACCAGCACAGGGGGCCAAGAGACC. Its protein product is CATSTGGQET. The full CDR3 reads CATSTGGQETQYF.